This paragraph covers one TCR beta chain sequence. Its antigen is as yet unknown. Researchers prepared the TCRbeta library using unique molecular identifiers, the study reports. TCRdb re-called the PCR reads with MiXCR, one entry per CDR3 protein. The sample lists about a million distinct CDR3 sequences; about 31% were seen once. Germline assignment: CDR1 SGHTA and CDR2 FQGNSA. This CDR3 region has 13 residues. The V end lost 7 bases, the J end lost 3 bases, and 12 bases lay between the germline ends. The sample originates from a study of T-cell reconstitution after alpha-beta-depleted transplantation in children. Regarding the study as a whole: From newly produced T cells came most of the T-cell counts and diversity one year after transplant. Surviving recipient T cells and intrathymic progenitors accounted for some patients' high TCRbeta diversity at day 60. Reportedly, roughly two months post-transplant, alpha-beta T cells arose from several hundred expanded graft clones.

The receptor was isolated from a boy under three years old who had a stem cell transplant for SCID, so the T cells may come from the graft donor. Sequenced here: PBMCs, mostly from graft donor cells, sampled 360 days after TCRalphabeta/CD19-depleted stem cell transplant. The V gene is TRBV7-2, the J gene TRBJ2-5; D gene unclear. In DNA form, the CDR3 reads TGTGCCAGCACCCCTCTAGTAGAAGAGACCCAGTACTTC. This gives the protein CASTPLVEETQYF.